This paragraph covers one T cell receptor (beta chain) sequence. Its antigen is not known. Germline loops: CDR1 DFQATT, CDR2 SNEGSKA (reference sequence). CDR3 size: 14 residues. V shed 6 bases and J shed 8 bases, with 22 bases lying between them. This entry comes from a study of blood T cells in healthy people across ages. Investigators took 9.5 to 10 milliliters of peripheral blood from every donor. Study conclusions and caveats: Conclusively comparing naive with antigen-experienced cells was impossible with unsorted PBMCs. TCR beta diversity tracked closely with naive T cell percentage.

The use of a sample-barcoded 5' primer and a J-beta primer mix characterized a second PCR of roughly 6 to 11 cycles. MiXCR, run by TCRdb on the 5' RACE reads, gives a single entry per CDR3 protein. This sample has 850,000 to 950,000 distinct CDR3 sequences, with around 26% found just once. Material for sequencing was blood. This TCR was sampled from a woman aged 80 or over in good health. This sequence joins TRBV20-1 and TRBJ1-2; D is undetermined. CDR3 loop: CSALAPTGPGGYTF. CDR3 coding DNA: TGCAGTGCATTAGCCCCCACCGGGCCCGGCGGCTACACCTTC.